Below, 28 T cell receptor beta chains from the same sample are listed, as sequenced in a study of T cells in tuberculosis. Using immunoSEQ multiplex PCR, the repertoire was profiled, and TCRdb retains in-frame clones only, with some absent. The sample has tens of thousands of clones; about 96% are singletons. The sequencing sample was made of PBMCs. These TCRs come from a donor aged 10 to 29 with latent tuberculosis or without tuberculosis infection.

This chain uses TRBV5-6 with TRBJ2-7; unclear D gene. The CDR3 runs to 14 residues. Trimming pared 4 bases from V and 4 bases from J, leaving 15 bases between. The germline V gene encodes CDR1 SGHDT and CDR2 YYEEEE. CDR3 amino acids: CASSRWLERYEQYF. In nucleotides, the CDR3 is TGTGCCAGCAGCCGGTGGCTCGAGCGTTACGAGCAGTACTTC.

The chain combines TRBV5-6 with TRBJ1-1, with 7 bases identical to TRBD1. The germline V gene encodes CDR1 SGHDT and CDR2 YYEEEE. V shed 4 bases and J 3 bases; nucleotides not matched to a gene: 3. The CDR3 runs to 13 residues. The CDR3 region has the DNA TGTGCCAGCAGCGTCGACAGGGACACTGAAGCTTTCTTT. Amino acid sequence: CASSVDRDTEAFF.

The CDR3 sequence is CASSEARTGNYGYTF. DNA for the CDR3: TGTGCCAGCAGTGAAGCCCGGACGGGGAACTATGGCTACACCTTC. The gene calls are TRBV6-1 and TRBJ1-2; unclear D gene. This CDR3 region has 15 residues. Germline loops: CDR1 MNHNS, CDR2 SASEGT. Trimming left V 0 bases short and J 2 bases short, with 10 bases between.

The rearrangement uses TRBV11-2 and TRBJ2-7; 7 nucleotides match TRBD1. CDR3 length: 15 residues. Losses at the gene ends were 1 base for V and 2 bases for J; bases not matched to a gene: 5. Germline CDR1 reads SGHAT; CDR2 reads FQNNGV. CDR3 sequence (DNA): TGTGCCAGCAGCTTAGTCGCAGGGACAGCCTACGAGCAGTACTTC. Its translation: CASSLVAGTAYEQYF.

The J gene is TRBJ2-3, the V gene TRBV25-1; TRBD2 matches 9 bases. Germline-derived CDR1 and CDR2 are MGHDK and SYGVNS. There are 18 residues in the CDR3. V lost 7 bases, J lost 0 bases, and 14 bases stayed unmatched. The CDR3 sequence: CASTSGIAGELSTDTQYF. The CDR3 DNA follows: TGTGCCAGCACCTCCGGAATAGCGGGAGAGCTAAGCACAGATACGCAGTATTTT.

The chain is built from TRBV4-1 and TRBJ2-1; a possible D gene is TRBD1 (6 bases). V was shortened by 5 bases and J by 7 bases, with 24 bases between the two germline ends. Germline-derived CDR1 and CDR2 are MGHRA and YSYEKL. This CDR3 is 17 amino acids long. CDR3 sequence (DNA): TGCGCCAGCAGCGCCCAAGCGGACACAGGGTTTAGGAATGAGCAGTTCTTC. Its protein is CASSAQADTGFRNEQFF.

This clone has a single count. V is TRBV4-1 and J is TRBJ2-7; the match to TRBD1 covers 10 bases. The CDR3 is made up of 15 amino acids. V shed 2 bases and J 2 bases; nucleotides not matched to a gene: 3. Looked up from germline, CDR1 is MGHRA and CDR2 is YSYEKL. The CDR3: CASSQPGQGPYEQYF. The CDR3 DNA follows: TGCGCCAGCAGCCAACCGGGACAGGGGCCCTACGAGCAGTACTTC.

The chain has TRBV9 and TRBJ2-2; D unclear. Germline V gene sequence: CDR1 SGDLS, CDR2 YYNGEE. Trimming took off 2 bases at V and 0 bases at J, with 8 bases between the two ends. CDR3 length: 15 amino acids. CDR3 DNA sequence: TGTGCCAGCAGCGTGAGTCGCGCGAACACCGGGGAGCTGTTTTTT. It translates to CASSVSRANTGELFF.

This chain uses TRBV7-2 with TRBJ1-2, with TRBD1 as a possible D gene (5 bases). This CDR3 has 14 amino acids. In germline, CDR1 is SGHTA, CDR2 FQGNSA. V lost 3 bases to trimming and J lost 3 bases, with 11 bases between them. This chain's CDR3 is CASSLGGEYYGYTF. Written as DNA, the CDR3 is TGTGCCAGCAGCTTGGGAGGGGAATACTATGGCTACACCTTC.

The V call is TRBV29-1, the J call TRBJ2-2, with 8 bases that match TRBD1. CDR1 SQVTM and CDR2 ANQGSEA come from the germline V gene. V trimming: 1 base; J trimming: 3 bases; junction bases outside the gene matches: 13. The CDR3 extends over 18 amino acids. This CDR3 is CSVEGWAGGVEDTGELFF. The CDR3 coding sequence is TGCAGCGTTGAAGGTTGGGCAGGGGGCGTAGAGGACACCGGGGAGCTGTTTTTT.

V gene TRBV6-5 combines with J gene TRBJ2-5; tentatively, D is TRBD1 (5 bases). The CDR3 runs 12 residues. Germline loops: CDR1 MNHEY, CDR2 SVGAGI. V was pared by 4 bases and J by 4 bases, with 7 bases between. CDR3 sequence reads: CASSFQGETQYF. The CDR3 DNA reads as TGTGCCAGCAGTTTTCAGGGAGAGACCCAGTACTTC.

This clone was seen just once. The genes are TRBV19 and TRBJ1-1; TRBD1 agrees at 7 bases. Germline assignment: CDR1 LNHDA and CDR2 SQIVND (reference sequence). Trimming removed 0 bases from V and 1 base from J; junction bases left unmatched: 2. The CDR3 is made up of 15 amino acids. The DNA of the CDR3 is TGTGCCAGTAGTATAGACTACAGGGGGAACACTGAAGCTTTCTTT. This codes for CASSIDYRGNTEAFF.

The rearrangement uses TRBV27 and TRBJ1-5; 7 positions match TRBD1. The CDR3 spans 16 residues. After removal of 3 bases from V and 7 bases from J, the junction contained 12 bases not matched to a gene. Germline V CDR1 and CDR2: MNHEY, SMNVEV (reference sequence). CDR3 sequence reads: CASSFQGGELGQPQHF. The DNA of the CDR3 is TGTGCCAGCAGTTTCCAGGGGGGTGAGTTAGGCCAGCCCCAGCATTTT.

This chain links TRBV5-4 with TRBJ1-2; 8 bases map to TRBD1. Germline V gives CDR1 SGHNT, CDR2 YYREEE (reference sequence). The CDR3 extends over 15 amino acids. The V gene end was trimmed by 5 bases and the J gene end by 4 bases; junction bases not matched to a gene: 10. CDR3 region: CASSSTGTGSYGYTF. CDR3 coding DNA: TGTGCCAGCAGTTCAACCGGGACAGGAAGCTATGGCTACACCTTC.

The chain links TRBV11-2 to TRBJ1-2; D unresolved. The CDR3 is 12 amino acids. Germline CDR1 reads SGHAT; CDR2 reads FQNNGV. V dropped 0 bases and J dropped 8 bases, with 7 bases sitting between them. The CDR3 sequence is CASSLDDRGYTF. The CDR3 nucleotides read TGTGCCAGCAGCTTAGACGATCGGGGCTACACCTTC.

This sequence joins TRBV28 and TRBJ2-1; D is perhaps TRBD2 (5 bases). Trimming removed 7 bases at V and 7 bases at J, with 20 bases between. This CDR3 contains 15 residues. CDR1 MDHEN and CDR2 SYDVKM come from the germline V gene. The CDR3 region has the DNA TGTGCCAGCACCCCCAGGACTTCCCTCGGGAATGAGCAGTTCTTC. Its protein product is CASTPRTSLGNEQFF.

The CDR3 here is CASSPENSNQPQHF. In nucleotides, the CDR3 is TGTGCCAGCTCACCGGAGAATAGCAATCAGCCCCAGCATTTT. This chain uses TRBV18 with TRBJ1-5; no clear D. Germline loops: CDR1 KGHSH, CDR2 LQKENI. Trimming took 3 bases from V and 0 from J, leaving 6 bases between them. The length of the CDR3 is 14 residues.

This chain links TRBV6-5 with TRBJ1-2; no clear D gene. Trimming took 6 bases from V and 0 from J, leaving 11 bases between them. Per the germline V gene, CDR1 is MNHEY and CDR2 is SVGAGI. The CDR3 extends over 14 amino acids. CDR3 in DNA: TGTGCCAGCAGCCCCGGGAGGGCTAACTATGGCTACACCTTC. Translation: CASSPGRANYGYTF.

The chain uses TRBV4-1 and TRBJ2-7; D remains unclear. The CDR3 is 16 amino acids. Trimming removed 0 bases at V and 6 bases at J, with 18 bases between. Germline CDR1 and CDR2: MGHRA and YSYEKL. CDR3 protein: CASSQDAWPGQGEQYF. The DNA of the CDR3 is TGCGCCAGCAGCCAAGATGCCTGGCCAGGTCAAGGCGAGCAGTACTTC.

CDR3 protein: CASSNRTGEKLFF. CDR3 sequence (DNA): TGTGCCAGTAGTAACCGTACAGGGGAAAAACTGTTTTTT. The chain combines TRBV19 with TRBJ1-4, with a possible D match to TRBD1 (6 bases). CDR1 LNHDA and CDR2 SQIVND come from the germline V gene (reference sequence). This CDR3 has 13 residues. Trimming took off 4 bases at V and 8 bases at J, with 11 bases between the two ends.

V is TRBV10-3 and J is TRBJ2-1; maybe TRBD2 (5 bases). Germline V lookup: CDR1 ENHRY, CDR2 SYGVKD. Trimming left V 5 bases short and J 8 bases short, with 13 bases between. CDR3 length: 13 amino acids. In DNA, the CDR3 is TGTGCCATCAGTAAGAGGGAGTCCGATGAGCAGTTCTTC. It specifies CAISKRESDEQFF.

The CDR3 region is CASSEDGTGTGSDNEQFF. In nucleotides, the CDR3 is TGTGCCAGCAGTGAAGATGGGACCGGGACAGGATCGGACAATGAGCAGTTCTTC. The chain combines TRBV2 with TRBJ2-1; TRBD1 agrees at 8 bases. Germline loops: CDR1 SNHLY, CDR2 FYNNEI. Germline trimming cut 1 base from V and 5 bases from J; bases unmatched to any gene: 13. CDR3 size: 18 residues. Full variable domain (rest looked up from reference TRBV2 and TRBJ2-1): EPEVTQTPSHQVTQMGQEVILRCVPISNHLYFYWYRQILGQKVEFLVSFYNNEISEKSEIFDDQFSVERPDGSNFTLKIRSTKLEDSAMYFCASSEDGTGTGSDNEQFFGPGTRLTVL.

The chain recombines TRBV7-9 with TRBJ1-3; 9 bases are a match to TRBD1. The CDR3 sequence is 18 residues long. The ends lost 2 bases at V and 2 bases at J; junction bases unmatched: 10. Germline loops: CDR1 SEHNR, CDR2 FQNEAQ (reference sequence). The chain's CDR3 is CASSLSVGDRETGNTIYF. The CDR3 DNA is TGTGCCAGCAGCTTAAGTGTTGGGGACAGGGAAACTGGAAACACCATATATTTT.

The rearrangement joins TRBV13 to TRBJ2-7, with D possibly being TRBD1 (6 bases). CDR1 and CDR2 from the germline V gene are PRHDT and FYEKMQ (reference sequence). The V end was cut by 4 bases, the J end by 5 bases, with 18 bases between. The CDR3 is 15 amino acids. The CDR3 sequence is CASSSQAQGVDEQYF. CDR3 sequence (DNA): TGTGCCAGCAGCTCCCAGGCACAGGGCGTGGACGAGCAGTACTTC.

The chain has TRBV6-1 and TRBJ1-2; D remains unclear. CDR1 is MNHNS and CDR2 is SASEGT in the germline V gene. Trimming removed 4 bases from V and 0 bases from J, with 3 bases in between. There are 12 residues in the CDR3. The CDR3 loop is CASSVANYGYTF. The CDR3 DNA is TGTGCCAGCAGTGTAGCTAACTATGGCTACACCTTC.

The rearrangement uses TRBV6-1 and TRBJ1-1; possible D gene TRBD1, 5 bases. Trimming removed 7 bases from V and 7 bases from J, with 22 bases in between. This CDR3 has 15 amino acids. The germline V gene has CDR1 MNHNS and CDR2 SASEGT. In nucleotides, the CDR3 is TGTGCCAGCATGTATCCGGGCGGGGCGGCCCTTGAAGCTTTCTTT. This encodes CASMYPGGAALEAFF.

J is TRBJ2-3 and V is TRBV5-1; D gene uncertain. The CDR3 is 17 residues long. CDR1 SGHRS and CDR2 YFSETQ come from the germline V gene. The V end was cut by 4 bases, the J end by 0 bases, with 18 bases between. CDR3 residues: CASSTSFHPASTDTQYF. DNA for the CDR3: TGCGCCAGCAGCACATCCTTCCATCCTGCTAGCACAGATACGCAGTATTTT.

This rearrangement joins TRBV4-2 to TRBJ2-4, with a possible D match to TRBD2 (6 bases). The germline gives CDR1 LGHNA, CDR2 YNFKEQ. This CDR3 has 16 residues. Between the trimmed V and J ends, which lost 1 base and 2 bases, there was a span of 12 bases. As DNA, the CDR3 is TGTGCCAGCAGCCAAGGGAGGGAATTCCCCAAAAACATTCAGTACTTC. Translation: CASSQGREFPKNIQYF.